Described below is a single T cell receptor (beta chain) sequence and its context. The target antigen is unknown. The entry originates in a study of regulatory T cells in long-lasting Graves disease. Study background: Treatment with antithyroid drugs for over 5 years, together with positive TSH receptor antibodies, meant persistent Graves' disease.

Study results and caveats: Researchers reported studying only peripheral blood, not thyroid tissue. Segments TRBV28, TRBJ1-2 and TRBJ2-5 showed preferential usage in persistent disease.

Time point denoted: persistent/refractory GD, antithyroid drugs over 5 years with positive TRAb. PBMCs provided the RNA from which the TCR library was made. As collected, the peripheral blood samples measured 7.5 to 9 milliliters each and went into EDTA tubes. Researchers made TCR beta libraries by using iRepertoire HTBI primers and running Arm-PCR on CDR3 regions. TCRdb called the multiplex PCR reads again in MiXCR, with one record for every CDR3 protein. The data hold more than 300,000 distinct CDR3 sequences, with roughly 20% observed a single time. V lost 0 bases to trimming and J lost 4 bases, with 16 bases between them. The CDR3 totals 17 residues. Germline V gene lookup returns CDR1 SEHNR and CDR2 FQNEAQ (reference sequence).

Sequencing was performed on peripheral blood mononuclear cells (PBMCs), taken when the disease was refractory, from a patient treated with antithyroid drugs. The J gene is TRBJ1-5, the V gene TRBV7-9, with D hard to call. This TCR was recovered from a woman aged 40-49 years with Graves disease. The chain's CDR3 is CASSLALTASGNQPQHF. DNA of the CDR3: TGTGCCAGCAGCTTAGCGCTAACAGCCAGCGGAAATCAGCCCCAGCATTTT.